This T cell receptor beta chain was recorded in a study of CD8+CD57+ T cells in acquired aplastic anemia. Overall study: The study obtained an average of around 3.1 ug of DNA from sorted CD4+ and CD8+ cells. Study outcomes and limitations: Shared by patients and controls, some 29 CD8+ CDR3s were abundant in patients. Patients were compared with controls for CD8+ Simpson's diversity, and no significant difference emerged.

The authors sequenced patients whose flow cytometry had shown CD8+CD57+ cell expansion. Receipt of therapy had not occurred in any patient by the time of blood sampling. Per the germline V gene, CDR1 is SGHRS and CDR2 is YFSETQ. This CDR3 has 14 amino acids. Germline trimming cut 7 bases from V and 4 bases from J; bases unmatched to any gene: 9. On this clonotype: Its matching antigen is unknown.

Both TCR beta VDJ combination and CDR3 sequence profiling were carried out. Genomic DNA was the template for this profiling. TCRdb reprocessed the reads with MiXCR, giving one entry per CDR3 protein. The sample has under 200,000 distinct CDR3 sequences, approximately 48% seen once. The sample taken for sequencing was sorted CD4+, CD8+, or CD8+CD57+ T cells (not recorded which) from PBMCs. The source is a human donor with aplastic anemia. The rearrangement joins TRBV5-1 to TRBJ2-7; the match to TRBD2 covers 9 bases. CDR3 sequence: CASGTGTSTYEQYF. Written as DNA, the CDR3 is TGCGCCAGCGGCACCGGGACTAGCACGTACGAGCAGTACTTC.